This T cell receptor beta chain was found in a study of blood T cell repertoires in COVID-19. Turning to the study itself: Sites across the United States, Italy and Spain contributed samples from acute and convalescent COVID-19.

The CDR3 totals 14 residues. Germline CDR1 reads LNHNV; CDR2 reads YYDKDF (reference sequence). V was pared by 2 bases and J by 0 bases, with 8 bases between. Per the original methods: Reference gene primer amplification yielded estimated nucleated cell counts. Clones were read by immunoSEQ multiplex PCR, and TCRdb kept only the in-frame ones, dropping some. That table gives V, J and clone size, and the DNA gave D and trimming. The repertoire consists of 130,000 or so clones, with approximately 90% occurring once and the leading ten covering approximately 2.3%. Sequenced: peripheral blood. The clonotype was recovered from a man in his 70s with active COVID-19. This chain uses TRBV15 with TRBJ2-7; D is unclear. CDR3 nucleotide sequence: TGTGCCACCAGCAGAAATTCAGGCTCCTACGAGCAGTACTTC. Amino acids: CATSRNSGSYEQYF.